Each of the 23 T cell receptor beta chains below was sequenced from the same sample in a study of blood T cells in healthy people across ages. Alongside a J-beta primer mix, a sample-barcoded 5' primer served in a second PCR lasting roughly 7 to 12 cycles. TCRdb independently ran MiXCR on the 5' RACE reads; one entry per CDR3 protein. The table lists about 1.6 million distinct CDR3 sequences, approximately 32% of them singletons. Input material: blood. These receptor sequences come from a woman aged 30 to 39 in good health.

V and J are TRBV7-9 and TRBJ2-7; TRBD1 agrees at 9 bases. The CDR3 spans 16 residues. Germline lookup yields CDR1 SEHNR and CDR2 FQNEAQ (reference sequence). V shed 5 bases and J 2 bases; nucleotides not matched to a gene: 10. CDR3 sequence reads: CASSNDPGQGTYEQYF. The CDR3 DNA reads TGTGCCAGCAGCAACGATCCGGGACAGGGAACCTACGAGCAGTACTTC.

The J gene is TRBJ2-4, the V gene TRBV2; TRBD2 might be the D (6 bases). Per germline, CDR1 SNHLY and CDR2 FYNNEI. This CDR3 contains 15 residues. Trimming removed 4 bases from V and 6 bases from J, with 16 bases in between. This CDR3 is CASSGRGDRGNIQYF. DNA for the CDR3: TGTGCCAGCAGTGGGCGGGGTGACAGAGGAAACATTCAGTACTTC.

This chain joins TRBV5-1 and TRBJ2-3; no clear D. The CDR3 spans 15 residues. V dropped 4 bases and J dropped 4 bases, with 16 bases sitting between them. The V gene's germline CDR1 is SGHRS and CDR2 YFSETQ. The CDR3 reads CASSATPEAADTQYF. DNA for the CDR3: TGCGCCAGCAGCGCCACCCCAGAGGCGGCAGATACGCAGTATTTT.

This CDR3 reads CSAEGRPPRETQYF. The CDR3 DNA sequence: TGCAGTGCCGAGGGTAGGCCCCCTCGGGAGACCCAGTACTTC. The chain is built from TRBV20-1 and TRBJ2-5, with D perhaps TRBD2 (5 bases). Germline V CDR1 and CDR2: DFQATT, SNEGSKA (reference sequence). The CDR3 is made up of 14 amino acids. The V and J ends lost 6 bases and 5 bases respectively, with 19 bases between them.

The CDR3 sequence is CASSQATGNEQFF. CDR3 DNA: TGTGCCAGCAGCCAAGCCACAGGGAATGAGCAGTTCTTC. The V and J genes are TRBV3-1 and TRBJ2-1; tentatively, D is TRBD1 (6 bases). Germline values: CDR1 LGHDT, CDR2 YNNKEL (reference sequence). This CDR3 region has 13 residues. V gave up 1 base and J gave up 7 bases, with 8 bases separating them.

This clonotype was recorded at least ten times. The chain joins TRBV20-1 to TRBJ1-2, with 9 bases aligning to TRBD1. CDR1 DFQATT and CDR2 SNEGSKA come from the germline V gene (reference sequence). This CDR3 is built from 13 residues. V dropped 0 bases and J dropped 8; count of bases not matched to a gene: 4. The CDR3 reads CSARDGQGSGYTF. The CDR3 DNA follows: TGCAGTGCTAGAGACGGACAGGGGTCCGGCTACACCTTC.

This clonotype was counted only a few times. The chain combines TRBV20-1 with TRBJ1-4; no clear D gene. Trimming cost V 3 bases and J 0 bases, with 8 bases left between them. CDR1 and CDR2 from the germline V gene are DFQATT and SNEGSKA (reference sequence). This CDR3 is 14 amino acids long. The CDR3 coding sequence is TGCAGTGCTAGTTCCCCAGCAACTAATGAAAAACTGTTTTTT. This codes for CSASSPATNEKLFF.

About this clonotype: An end of the junction differs from the germline gene, which may be a read error. The gene calls are TRBV3-1 and TRBJ1-2; D gene uncertain. CDR3 length: 13 residues. Germline values: CDR1 LGHDT, CDR2 YNNKEL (reference sequence). CDR3 in DNA: TGTGCCAGCAGCCGGATATATGAGGATGGTTACACCTTC. It translates to CASSRIYEDGYTF. The full variable domain, with the rest looked up from reference TRBV3-1 and TRBJ1-2, is DTAVSQTPKYLVTQMGNDKSIKCEQNLGHDTMYWYKQDSKKFLKIMFSYNNKELIINETVPNRFSPKSPDKAHLNLHINSLELGDSAVYFCASSRIYEDGYTFGSGTRLTVV.

The V gene is TRBV7-9, the J gene TRBJ1-2, with D hard to call. V lost 0 bases, J lost 6 bases, and 14 bases lay in between. CDR3 size: 15 residues. CDR1 is SEHNR, CDR2 FQNEAQ, per germline (reference sequence). The CDR3 bases are TGTGCCAGCAGCTTAGCGTACAGCCTGAGAAATGGCTACACCTTC. Encoded protein: CASSLAYSLRNGYTF.

In this sample, this clonotype turned up a few times. The gene calls are TRBV9 and TRBJ1-4, with no clear D. The germline gives CDR1 SGDLS, CDR2 YYNGEE. The CDR3 runs to 14 residues. Trimming cost V 6 bases and J 7 bases, with 16 bases left between them. In DNA form, the CDR3 reads TGTGCCAGCATGGAAGCCCACCGATTTGAAAAACTGTTTTTT. This codes for CASMEAHRFEKLFF. Combining the CDR3 with reference TRBV9 and TRBJ1-4 gives the whole variable domain DSGVTQTPKHLITATGQRVTLRCSPRSGDLSVYWYQQSLDQGLQFLIQYYNGEERAKGNILERFSAQQFPDLHSELNLSSLELGDSALYFCASMEAHRFEKLFFGSGTQLSVL.

The chain recombines TRBV5-1 with TRBJ2-1; D is possibly TRBD1 (6 bases). V lost 4 bases and J lost 6, with 14 bases in between. This CDR3 contains 14 residues. CDR1 SGHRS and CDR2 YFSETQ come from the germline V gene. The CDR3 spells CASSRGQSPNEQFF. CDR3 nucleotide sequence: TGCGCCAGCAGCCGCGGACAGTCACCCAATGAGCAGTTCTTC.

The chain has TRBV20-1 and TRBJ2-2; 10 nucleotides align to TRBD2. Trimming took 5 bases from V and 6 from J; bases not matched to a gene: 9. Germline V gives CDR1 DFQATT, CDR2 SNEGSKA (reference sequence). The CDR3 sequence is 15 residues long. This CDR3 reads CSARGGTSVAGELFF. For the CDR3, the DNA is TGCAGTGCTCGGGGGGGGACTAGCGTCGCCGGGGAGCTGTTTTTT.

A note on this clonotype: A read error may be the cause here, since a much bigger clone is one base away. V and J are TRBV29-1 and TRBJ1-5; D not certain. This CDR3 spans 12 amino acids. Germline V gene lookup returns CDR1 SQVTM and CDR2 ANQGSEA. The CDR3 loop reads CGVEGDGQPQHF. The DNA of the CDR3 is TGCGGCGTTGAAGGAGACGGGCAGCCCCAGCATTTT.

In regard to this clonotype: Its ends do not fully match the called genes, so a read error is possible. The chain uses TRBV11-2 and TRBJ2-5; 12 bases are a match to TRBD1. The J call may be mistaken, given a closer DNA end match to TRBJ2-7. The CDR3 loop spans 15 amino acids. The germline V gene encodes CDR1 SGHAT and CDR2 FQNNGV. CDR3 residues: CAGSLEGTGGGEQYF. CDR3 DNA sequence: TGTGCCGGCAGCTTAGAAGGGACAGGGGGCGGCGAGCAGTACTTC.

This clonotype was seen only once. The genes are TRBV19 and TRBJ2-1, with D perhaps matching TRBD1 (6 bases). The ends were cut back, 10 bases at V and 5 bases at J, with 18 bases in the middle. Germline assignment: CDR1 LNHDA and CDR2 SQIVND (reference sequence). CDR3 length: 14 amino acids. The CDR3 loop reads CAIRGGGLDNEQFF. In nucleotides, the CDR3 is TGTGCCATACGAGGGGGTGGTCTAGACAATGAGCAGTTCTTC.

On this clonotype itself: A junction end diverges from the germline sequence, so it may reflect a read error. The rearrangement uses TRBV7-9 and TRBJ1-4; the D gene is possibly TRBD1 (6 bases). Germline lookup yields CDR1 SEHNR and CDR2 FQNEAQ (reference sequence). The length of the CDR3 is 16 residues. In DNA, the CDR3 is TGCGCCAGCAGACGCGTTGGAGGGGGTGCTAATGAAAAACTGTTTTTT. Amino acids: CASRRVGGGANEKLFF.

This clonotype was seen only a few times. The V call is TRBV5-6, the J call TRBJ2-1, with 11 bases identical to TRBD2. The germline V gene encodes CDR1 SGHDT and CDR2 YYEEEE. CDR3 length: 17 residues. V lost 3 bases and J lost 2; bases outside the gene matches: 7. The CDR3 is CASSSTGLAAPYNEQFF. In DNA, the CDR3 is TGTGCCAGCAGCTCGACGGGACTAGCGGCCCCCTACAATGAGCAGTTCTTC.

This clonotype appeared a few times. The chain employs TRBV20-1 and TRBJ1-1; D unresolved. Germline CDR1 and CDR2: DFQATT and SNEGSKA (reference sequence). Deletions cut 5 bases from V and 1 base from J, with 11 bases between. This CDR3 contains 13 residues. Here the CDR3 DNA reads TGCAGTGCTCTAGGACGGACGAACACTGAAGCTTTCTTT. It specifies CSALGRTNTEAFF.

V usage is TRBV20-1 and J usage is TRBJ2-1, with a possible D match to TRBD2 (5 bases). Germline lookup yields CDR1 DFQATT and CDR2 SNEGSKA (reference sequence). The CDR3 loop spans 15 amino acids. Trimming removed 0 bases from V and 6 bases from J, with 15 bases in between. The CDR3 sequence is CSARDSRTPLNEQFF. The CDR3 bases are TGCAGTGCTAGAGATTCCCGGACTCCTCTCAATGAGCAGTTCTTC.

This clonotype was counted only a few times. This chain uses TRBV9 with TRBJ2-6, with 10 bases identical to TRBD1. Germline CDR1 reads SGDLS; CDR2 reads YYNGEE. Germline trimming cut 3 bases from V and 3 bases from J; bases unmatched to any gene: 6. The CDR3 length is 17 residues. The CDR3, as DNA: TGTGCCAGCAGCGCCGGACAGGGGGTTAGTGGGGCCAACGTCCTGACTTTC. Translated, it gives CASSAGQGVSGANVLTF.

The chain is built from TRBV6-2 or TRBV6-3 and TRBJ2-3; D ambiguous. Germline CDR1 reads MNHEY; CDR2 reads SVGEGT. The V gene lost 0 bases and the J gene lost 2 bases, with 12 bases spanning the gap. This CDR3 spans 16 amino acids. CDR3 nucleotides: TGTGCCAGCAGTTACTCGTTGACGAACTACACAGATACGCAGTATTTT. This encodes CASSYSLTNYTDTQYF.

This clonotype occurred a few times. This rearrangement joins TRBV2 to TRBJ2-1, with D hard to call. V lost 7 bases and J lost 3, with 19 bases in between. Germline assignment: CDR1 SNHLY and CDR2 FYNNEI. The CDR3 sequence is 16 residues long. In DNA, the CDR3 is TGTGCCAGCACCCCCGGACCCAGCGTTAACTACAATGAGCAGTTCTTC. Encoded protein: CASTPGPSVNYNEQFF.

The chain recombines TRBV6-1 with TRBJ1-5; unclear D gene. The V end lost 4 bases, the J end lost 4 bases, and 17 bases lay between the germline ends. Looked up from germline, CDR1 is MNHNS and CDR2 is SASEGT. The CDR3 spans 16 residues. The DNA of the CDR3 is TGTGCCAGCAGTGGTAACTACGCGACCCCTAATCAGCCCCAGCATTTT. It translates to CASSGNYATPNQPQHF.